The 29 T cell receptor beta chains given below trace back to one sample, sequenced in a study of T cell responses to AZD1222 COVID-19 vaccine. Produced via immunoSEQ multiplex PCR; TCRdb's table is partial and in-frame only. The sample has just over 150,000 clones, 90% seen once. Material: peripheral blood, obtained on day 0 of AZD1222 vaccination. The receptors stem from an adult in good health.

The V call is TRBV28, the J call TRBJ2-5; 10 positions match TRBD2. CDR1 and CDR2 from the germline V gene are MDHEN and SYDVKM. The CDR3 sequence is 16 residues long. The trim removed 5 bases at V and 5 bases at J, leaving 11 bases unmatched. The CDR3 region has the DNA TGTGCCAGCAGTCCTGGAGCGGGAGGGCCCTTGGAGACCCAGTACTTC. Translation: CASSPGAGGPLETQYF.

The V and J genes are TRBV10-3 and TRBJ1-5; unclear D gene. Germline V gene sequence: CDR1 ENHRY, CDR2 SYGVKD. V gave up 4 bases and J gave up 6 bases, with 10 bases separating them. The CDR3 runs to 13 residues. This CDR3 is CAISVGVGQPQHF. The CDR3 region has the DNA TGTGCCATCAGTGTCGGGGTTGGTCAGCCCCAGCATTTT.

The V gene is TRBV4-3, the J gene TRBJ2-6; no firm D call. CDR1 and CDR2 (germline): LGHNA, YSLEER. The V gene lost 0 bases and the J gene lost 2 bases, with 8 bases spanning the gap. The CDR3 covers 16 residues. The DNA for the CDR3 is TGCGCCAGCAGCCAAGATCCCGGTACTGGGGCCAACGTCCTGACTTTC. It encodes CASSQDPGTGANVLTF.

This clone came up once. The chain recombines TRBV9 with TRBJ2-2; 14 positions match TRBD2. The V segment lost 3 bases and the J segment 5 bases; nucleotides outside the gene matches: 3. This CDR3 region has 16 residues. Germline assignment: CDR1 SGDLS and CDR2 YYNGEE. The CDR3 loop reads CASSGGTSGSTGELFF. The CDR3, as DNA: TGTGCCAGCAGCGGGGGGACTAGCGGGAGTACCGGGGAGCTGTTTTTT.

The chain carries TRBV5-4 and TRBJ2-7; 7 nucleotides agree with TRBD1. Germline lookup yields CDR1 SGHNT and CDR2 YYREEE (reference sequence). This CDR3 comprises 15 residues. The trim removed 0 bases at V and 3 bases at J, leaving 6 bases unmatched. The CDR3, as DNA: TGTGCCAGCAGCTTGGTGGTACGGGACAGCTACGAGCAGTACTTC. It translates to CASSLVVRDSYEQYF.

The chain joins TRBV11-2 to TRBJ2-7; 8 nucleotides agree with TRBD2. The germline gives CDR1 SGHAT, CDR2 FQNNGV. The CDR3 has 15 residues. The V segment lost 1 base and the J segment 1 base; nucleotides outside the gene matches: 3. The CDR3 reads CASSLVAGGSYEQYF. As DNA, the CDR3 is TGTGCCAGCAGCTTAGTTGCGGGAGGATCCTACGAGCAGTACTTC.

This clone was counted a single time. The chain combines TRBV3-1 (or the pseudogene TRBV3-2) with TRBJ1-6; D is ambiguous. This CDR3 region has 13 residues. Trimming left V 1 base short and J 7 bases short, with 5 bases between. CDR1 and CDR2 from the germline V gene are LGHDT and YNNKEL (reference sequence). CDR3 amino acids: CASSQVWNSPLHF. The CDR3 nucleotides read TGTGCCAGCAGCCAAGTTTGGAATTCACCCCTCCACTTT.

The chain links TRBV28 to TRBJ1-5, with TRBD1 identical over 7 bases. Germline assignment: CDR1 MDHEN and CDR2 SYDVKM. This CDR3 region has 16 residues. V shed 6 bases and J 1 base; nucleotides not matched to a gene: 9. CDR3 coding DNA: TGTGCCAGCAGCCTCCCGAGACAGGGAAGCAATCAGCCCCAGCATTTT. Translated, it gives CASSLPRQGSNQPQHF.

The chain recombines TRBV20-1 with TRBJ2-7; tentative D call: TRBD2 (5 bases). CDR1 and CDR2 (germline): DFQATT, SNEGSKA (reference sequence). CDR3 length: 13 residues. V was clipped by 3 bases and J by 7 bases, with 16 bases between them. CDR3 bases: TGCAGTGCTAGTAGCAGGAGCACGGGAGAGCAGTACTTC. As protein: CSASSRSTGEQYF.

The chain joins TRBV7-9 to TRBJ2-1, with D possibly being TRBD2 (6 bases). CDR1 and CDR2 (germline): SEHNR, FQNEAQ (reference sequence). The V end lost 2 bases, the J end lost 8 bases, and 19 bases lay between the germline ends. The CDR3 sequence is 16 residues long. The CDR3 is CASSLLLLASVDEQFF. CDR3 DNA: TGTGCCAGCAGCTTACTTCTTTTGGCTAGCGTGGATGAGCAGTTCTTC.

This clone was observed a few times. This chain connects TRBV24-1 to TRBJ2-7; 8 bases match TRBD2. V lost 3 bases to trimming and J lost 6 bases; unmatched junction nucleotides: 9. The germline V gene encodes CDR1 KGHDR and CDR2 SFDVKD. There are 15 residues in the CDR3. The CDR3 bases are TGTGCCACCAGTGATCCAGCGGGAGCCTCAGGCGAGCAGTACTTC. Translated: CATSDPAGASGEQYF.

The rearrangement uses TRBV3-1 (or the pseudogene TRBV3-2) and TRBJ2-7; 11 bases agree with TRBD2. The CDR3 is 14 residues long. Germline V gene lookup returns CDR1 LGHDT and CDR2 YNNKEL (reference sequence). With V trimmed by 6 bases and J by 4 bases, 5 bases remained unmatched. CDR3 amino acids: CASSSLAGGYEQYF. The DNA for the CDR3 is TGTGCCAGCAGTTCTCTAGCGGGAGGTTACGAGCAGTACTTC.

This clone has only a few counts. The V gene is TRBV7-9, the J gene TRBJ2-2; the match to TRBD2 covers 11 bases. Germline CDR1 is SEHNR and CDR2 is FQNEAQ (reference sequence). The J segment lost 3 bases and the V segment lost 1 base, leaving 4 bases of the junction unmatched. The length of the CDR3 is 17 residues. CDR3 DNA sequence: TGTGCCAGCAGCTTAGGGGGGACTAGCGGACACACCGGGGAGCTGTTTTTT. Translating gives CASSLGGTSGHTGELFF.

The chain combines TRBV12-5 with TRBJ2-5; D might be TRBD2 (5 bases). The germline V and J ends were trimmed by 2 bases and 4 bases, with 11 bases remaining between them. Germline V gene lookup returns CDR1 LGHNT and CDR2 FRNRAP. The CDR3 contains 14 residues. In DNA, the CDR3 is TGTGCTAGTGGTTTGACCGGAGGTCCAGAGACCCAGTACTTC. This sequence encodes CASGLTGGPETQYF.

The gene calls are TRBV19 and TRBJ1-5; D is unclear. Germline CDR1 LNHDA, CDR2 SQIVND (reference sequence). CDR3 length: 14 residues. The V and J ends lost 0 bases and 2 bases respectively, with 5 bases between them. CDR3 DNA: TGTGCCAGTAGTATAGAACAACGCAATCAGCCCCAGCATTTT. This gives the protein CASSIEQRNQPQHF. The variable domain in full, with the rest retrieved from reference TRBV19 and TRBJ1-5, is DGGITQSPKYLFRKEGQNVTLSCEQNLNHDAMYWYRQDPGQGLRLIYYSQIVNDFQKGDIAEGYSVSREKKESFPLTVTSAQKNPTAFYLCASSIEQRNQPQHFGDGTRLSIL.

The chain is built from TRBV5-4 and TRBJ2-7; TRBD2 aligns across 12 bases. CDR3 length: 18 amino acids. Germline CDR1 and CDR2: SGHNT and YYREEE (reference sequence). With V trimmed by 4 bases and J by 4 bases, 15 bases remained unmatched. CDR3 protein: CASSLLSTSGSAVYEQYF. The CDR3 DNA follows: TGTGCCAGCAGCCTTCTTTCGACTAGCGGGAGCGCGGTATACGAGCAGTACTTC.

This sequence joins TRBV6-2 or TRBV6-3 and TRBJ2-3; tentative D call: TRBD2 (5 bases). Germline CDR1 reads MNHEY; CDR2 reads SVGEGT. The CDR3 runs 14 residues. V was clipped by 2 bases and J by 12 bases, with 18 bases between them. CDR3 sequence (DNA): TGTGCCAGCAGTTACGACTGGGGAAGCGGTACACAGTATTTT. It translates to CASSYDWGSGTQYF.

In nucleotides, the CDR3 is TGTGCCACCAGTGAGCCGACTAGCGGGAGTATTTGGAATGAGCAGTTCTTC. It specifies CATSEPTSGSIWNEQFF. The rearrangement links TRBV24-1 to TRBJ2-1; TRBD2 matches at 12 bases. The CDR3 consists of 17 residues. V dropped 4 bases and J dropped 7; count of bases not matched to a gene: 10. Germline-derived CDR1 and CDR2 are KGHDR and SFDVKD.

The rearrangement links TRBV24-1 to TRBJ2-1, with unresolved D. CDR1 KGHDR and CDR2 SFDVKD come from the germline V gene. This CDR3 is 16 amino acids long. Deletions cut 0 bases from V and 0 bases from J, with 8 bases between. CDR3 protein: CATSDLTADSYNEQFF. The CDR3 DNA sequence: TGTGCCACCAGTGATTTGACTGCGGACTCCTACAATGAGCAGTTCTTC.

CDR3 bases: TGTGCCAGCAGCAAGGGACTTGACACAGATACGCAGTATTTT. Translated: CASSKGLDTDTQYF. The chain recombines TRBV7-9 with TRBJ2-3; possible D gene TRBD2, 6 bases. Germline-derived CDR1 and CDR2 are SEHNR and FQNEAQ (reference sequence). The CDR3 loop spans 14 amino acids. V lost 5 bases, J lost 2 bases, and 11 bases lay in between. The full variable domain, its missing parts supplied by reference TRBV7-9 and TRBJ2-3, is DTGVSQNPRHKITKRGQNVTFRCDPISEHNRLYWYRQTLGQGPEFLTYFQNEAQLEKSRLLSDRFSAERPKGSFSTLEIQRTEQGDSAMYLCASSKGLDTDTQYFGPGTRLTVL.

The rearrangement links TRBV7-3 to TRBJ1-3; D not resolved. CDR3 length equals 13 residues. Germline V gene lookup returns CDR1 SGHTA and CDR2 FQGTGA. V lost 5 bases and J lost 1, with 6 bases in between. This CDR3 reads CASSMTSGNTIYF. The CDR3 DNA follows: TGTGCCAGCAGCATGACATCTGGAAACACCATATATTTT.

V is TRBV2 and J is TRBJ2-6, with D unclear. Germline V gene sequence: CDR1 SNHLY, CDR2 FYNNEI. CDR3 length equals 13 residues. Between the trimmed V and J ends, which lost 5 bases and 0 bases, there was a span of 2 bases. CDR3 protein: CASSPSGANVLTF. The CDR3 nucleotides read TGTGCCAGCAGTCCCTCTGGGGCCAACGTCCTGACTTTC. Combining the CDR3 with reference TRBV2 and TRBJ2-6 gives the whole variable domain EPEVTQTPSHQVTQMGQEVILRCVPISNHLYFYWYRQILGQKVEFLVSFYNNEISEKSEIFDDQFSVERPDGSNFTLKIRSTKLEDSAMYFCASSPSGANVLTFGAGSRLTVL.

The chain uses TRBV13 and TRBJ2-1; 13 bases are shared with TRBD2. In germline, CDR1 is PRHDT, CDR2 FYEKMQ (reference sequence). This CDR3 spans 17 amino acids. With V trimmed by 5 bases and J by 6 bases, 10 bases remained unmatched. This CDR3 reads CASSARILAGGPNEQFF. The CDR3 DNA reads TGTGCCAGCAGCGCTAGGATACTAGCGGGAGGGCCCAATGAGCAGTTCTTC.

This sequence joins TRBV28 and TRBJ2-3, with 13 bases matching TRBD2. Germline V CDR1 and CDR2: MDHEN, SYDVKM. V was pared by 5 bases and J by 0 bases, with 11 bases of the junction left unmatched. This CDR3 has 19 residues. The DNA for the CDR3 is TGTGCCAGCAGTCGACTAGCGGGAGGAATGAGTTTTAGCACAGATACGCAGTATTTT. It is translated as CASSRLAGGMSFSTDTQYF.

The J gene is TRBJ2-7, the V gene TRBV10-3; D gene uncertain. Germline V gene sequence: CDR1 ENHRY, CDR2 SYGVKD. The CDR3 is made up of 12 amino acids. Trimming stripped 0 bases from V and 4 bases from J, with 4 bases between. This chain's CDR3 is CAISESKYEQYF. As DNA, the CDR3 is TGTGCCATCAGTGAGTCGAAGTACGAGCAGTACTTC.

This clone came up a few times. This chain joins TRBV7-8 and TRBJ2-7; 9 bases agree with TRBD2. This CDR3 has 14 residues. With 2 bases clipped from V and 2 bases from J, the junction kept 1 base outside the gene matches. Germline V lookup: CDR1 SGHVS, CDR2 FQNEAQ. The CDR3 is CASSLSSGAYEQYF. In DNA, the CDR3 is TGTGCCAGCAGCTTATCTAGCGGGGCCTACGAGCAGTACTTC.

This clone was counted only a few times. This sequence joins TRBV9 and TRBJ1-1; 10 bases are a match to TRBD1. The germline V gene encodes CDR1 SGDLS and CDR2 YYNGEE. The CDR3 contains 15 residues. J gave up 11 bases and V 0 bases, and 10 bases lay outside the gene matches. The CDR3 DNA is TGTGCCAGCAGCGTAGCCGGGACAGGGGAATTTGCGGCTTTCTTT. Protein: CASSVAGTGEFAAFF.

A few counts support this clone. The chain employs TRBV16 and TRBJ1-1; D is perhaps TRBD1 (6 bases). Trimming removed 0 bases from V and 4 bases from J, with 12 bases in between. Germline V CDR1 and CDR2: KGHSY, FQNENV. The CDR3 is made up of 15 amino acids. The CDR3 DNA reads TGTGCCAGCAGCCAATCGCGGGGGGCGCGCACTGAAGCTTTCTTT. Translated, it gives CASSQSRGARTEAFF.

The chain has TRBV28 and TRBJ2-5, with 7 bases identical to TRBD1. Trimming cost V 1 base and J 1 base; bases outside gene matches: 9. Germline CDR1 is MDHEN and CDR2 is SYDVKM. The CDR3 extends over 17 amino acids. CDR3 protein: CASSLSPTGVLQETQYF. For the CDR3, the DNA is TGTGCCAGCAGTTTATCCCCCACAGGGGTCCTCCAAGAGACCCAGTACTTC.